The T cell receptor (beta chain) described here comes from a study of blood T cell repertoires in COVID-19 (dated by TCRdb to 2019 to 2021). The study in broad terms: Samples covering the acute and convalescent phases of COVID-19 were provided by collaborators in the United States, Italy and Spain. The dataset comprised deeply sampled blood TCRbeta repertoires from subjects exposed to, actively infected with, or recovered from COVID-19. HLA class I and class II types, where available, came from metadata supplied by the sample provider rather than from assay-based typing. The material from the prospective study consisted of cDNA or gDNA derived from T cells, B-cell-depleted T cells, or PBMCs. The samples were drawn from two sources: the first 160 participants of the ongoing ImmuneRACE study, and 1,200 or so subjects contributed by 6 global collaborators. The repertoires were released in a freely available public database meant as a resource for research on the immune response to SARS-CoV-2. A de-identified subject ID, COVID-19 status, age in years and sex were almost always included in the sample metadata. Broader findings and caveats from the paper: The quantity of clinical and demographic metadata differed by source and by participant and was supplied without curation.

Collaborating institutions collected whole blood in K2EDTA tubes following their own protocols. For TCRbeta analysis, collaborators shipped samples in one of three forms: frozen whole blood, isolated PBMCs, or DNA extracted from either of those sample types. Cut back by 0 bases and 0 bases, the V and J ends lie 22 bases apart. Including the terminal cysteine and phenylalanine, the CDR3 comprises 20 residues. The entry retains the CDR3 DNA only, 60 bases that are in frame from base 1. Based on the germline V gene, the CDR1 and CDR2 sequences are SGDLS and YYNGEE. As regards this clone: The target of this receptor is not known. The record has no base qualities; no much larger clone is one base away.

TCRbeta CDR3 regions were amplified from genomic DNA using the immunoSEQ Assay, a bias-controlled multiplex PCR. As for how the authors treated the data: Nucleated cell counts per sample were estimated from amplification of reference gene primers within the assay. To quantify the absolute abundance of each unique TCRbeta CDR3 rearrangement, sequence reads were collapsed and filtered. For each sample, productive Simpson clonality was calculated by taking the square root of Simpson's diversity index across productive rearrangements. TCRdb provides this immuneACCESS table in a form limited to in-frame rearrangements. Some clones are lacking; in checked studies, under half of them reflect an unresolved V gene, and why the rest are absent is not known. V, J and clone size were drawn from that table, and D and trimming were deduced from the DNA. For this sample there are 160,000 or so clones; over 85% appear just once. The top ten clones comprise over 15% of the sample.

The chain is made from TRBV9 and TRBJ2-1, with TRBD2 perhaps the D gene, on 5 matching bases. Sequenced sample: peripheral blood. The receptor comes from a man aged 55 to 70 with active or convalescent COVID-19. The CDR3 reads CASSVGGLAVGIRSYNEQFF. The DNA sequence follows: TGTGCCAGCAGCGTAGGAGGTCTAGCAGTGGGAATCCGCTCCTACAATGAGCAGTTCTTC.